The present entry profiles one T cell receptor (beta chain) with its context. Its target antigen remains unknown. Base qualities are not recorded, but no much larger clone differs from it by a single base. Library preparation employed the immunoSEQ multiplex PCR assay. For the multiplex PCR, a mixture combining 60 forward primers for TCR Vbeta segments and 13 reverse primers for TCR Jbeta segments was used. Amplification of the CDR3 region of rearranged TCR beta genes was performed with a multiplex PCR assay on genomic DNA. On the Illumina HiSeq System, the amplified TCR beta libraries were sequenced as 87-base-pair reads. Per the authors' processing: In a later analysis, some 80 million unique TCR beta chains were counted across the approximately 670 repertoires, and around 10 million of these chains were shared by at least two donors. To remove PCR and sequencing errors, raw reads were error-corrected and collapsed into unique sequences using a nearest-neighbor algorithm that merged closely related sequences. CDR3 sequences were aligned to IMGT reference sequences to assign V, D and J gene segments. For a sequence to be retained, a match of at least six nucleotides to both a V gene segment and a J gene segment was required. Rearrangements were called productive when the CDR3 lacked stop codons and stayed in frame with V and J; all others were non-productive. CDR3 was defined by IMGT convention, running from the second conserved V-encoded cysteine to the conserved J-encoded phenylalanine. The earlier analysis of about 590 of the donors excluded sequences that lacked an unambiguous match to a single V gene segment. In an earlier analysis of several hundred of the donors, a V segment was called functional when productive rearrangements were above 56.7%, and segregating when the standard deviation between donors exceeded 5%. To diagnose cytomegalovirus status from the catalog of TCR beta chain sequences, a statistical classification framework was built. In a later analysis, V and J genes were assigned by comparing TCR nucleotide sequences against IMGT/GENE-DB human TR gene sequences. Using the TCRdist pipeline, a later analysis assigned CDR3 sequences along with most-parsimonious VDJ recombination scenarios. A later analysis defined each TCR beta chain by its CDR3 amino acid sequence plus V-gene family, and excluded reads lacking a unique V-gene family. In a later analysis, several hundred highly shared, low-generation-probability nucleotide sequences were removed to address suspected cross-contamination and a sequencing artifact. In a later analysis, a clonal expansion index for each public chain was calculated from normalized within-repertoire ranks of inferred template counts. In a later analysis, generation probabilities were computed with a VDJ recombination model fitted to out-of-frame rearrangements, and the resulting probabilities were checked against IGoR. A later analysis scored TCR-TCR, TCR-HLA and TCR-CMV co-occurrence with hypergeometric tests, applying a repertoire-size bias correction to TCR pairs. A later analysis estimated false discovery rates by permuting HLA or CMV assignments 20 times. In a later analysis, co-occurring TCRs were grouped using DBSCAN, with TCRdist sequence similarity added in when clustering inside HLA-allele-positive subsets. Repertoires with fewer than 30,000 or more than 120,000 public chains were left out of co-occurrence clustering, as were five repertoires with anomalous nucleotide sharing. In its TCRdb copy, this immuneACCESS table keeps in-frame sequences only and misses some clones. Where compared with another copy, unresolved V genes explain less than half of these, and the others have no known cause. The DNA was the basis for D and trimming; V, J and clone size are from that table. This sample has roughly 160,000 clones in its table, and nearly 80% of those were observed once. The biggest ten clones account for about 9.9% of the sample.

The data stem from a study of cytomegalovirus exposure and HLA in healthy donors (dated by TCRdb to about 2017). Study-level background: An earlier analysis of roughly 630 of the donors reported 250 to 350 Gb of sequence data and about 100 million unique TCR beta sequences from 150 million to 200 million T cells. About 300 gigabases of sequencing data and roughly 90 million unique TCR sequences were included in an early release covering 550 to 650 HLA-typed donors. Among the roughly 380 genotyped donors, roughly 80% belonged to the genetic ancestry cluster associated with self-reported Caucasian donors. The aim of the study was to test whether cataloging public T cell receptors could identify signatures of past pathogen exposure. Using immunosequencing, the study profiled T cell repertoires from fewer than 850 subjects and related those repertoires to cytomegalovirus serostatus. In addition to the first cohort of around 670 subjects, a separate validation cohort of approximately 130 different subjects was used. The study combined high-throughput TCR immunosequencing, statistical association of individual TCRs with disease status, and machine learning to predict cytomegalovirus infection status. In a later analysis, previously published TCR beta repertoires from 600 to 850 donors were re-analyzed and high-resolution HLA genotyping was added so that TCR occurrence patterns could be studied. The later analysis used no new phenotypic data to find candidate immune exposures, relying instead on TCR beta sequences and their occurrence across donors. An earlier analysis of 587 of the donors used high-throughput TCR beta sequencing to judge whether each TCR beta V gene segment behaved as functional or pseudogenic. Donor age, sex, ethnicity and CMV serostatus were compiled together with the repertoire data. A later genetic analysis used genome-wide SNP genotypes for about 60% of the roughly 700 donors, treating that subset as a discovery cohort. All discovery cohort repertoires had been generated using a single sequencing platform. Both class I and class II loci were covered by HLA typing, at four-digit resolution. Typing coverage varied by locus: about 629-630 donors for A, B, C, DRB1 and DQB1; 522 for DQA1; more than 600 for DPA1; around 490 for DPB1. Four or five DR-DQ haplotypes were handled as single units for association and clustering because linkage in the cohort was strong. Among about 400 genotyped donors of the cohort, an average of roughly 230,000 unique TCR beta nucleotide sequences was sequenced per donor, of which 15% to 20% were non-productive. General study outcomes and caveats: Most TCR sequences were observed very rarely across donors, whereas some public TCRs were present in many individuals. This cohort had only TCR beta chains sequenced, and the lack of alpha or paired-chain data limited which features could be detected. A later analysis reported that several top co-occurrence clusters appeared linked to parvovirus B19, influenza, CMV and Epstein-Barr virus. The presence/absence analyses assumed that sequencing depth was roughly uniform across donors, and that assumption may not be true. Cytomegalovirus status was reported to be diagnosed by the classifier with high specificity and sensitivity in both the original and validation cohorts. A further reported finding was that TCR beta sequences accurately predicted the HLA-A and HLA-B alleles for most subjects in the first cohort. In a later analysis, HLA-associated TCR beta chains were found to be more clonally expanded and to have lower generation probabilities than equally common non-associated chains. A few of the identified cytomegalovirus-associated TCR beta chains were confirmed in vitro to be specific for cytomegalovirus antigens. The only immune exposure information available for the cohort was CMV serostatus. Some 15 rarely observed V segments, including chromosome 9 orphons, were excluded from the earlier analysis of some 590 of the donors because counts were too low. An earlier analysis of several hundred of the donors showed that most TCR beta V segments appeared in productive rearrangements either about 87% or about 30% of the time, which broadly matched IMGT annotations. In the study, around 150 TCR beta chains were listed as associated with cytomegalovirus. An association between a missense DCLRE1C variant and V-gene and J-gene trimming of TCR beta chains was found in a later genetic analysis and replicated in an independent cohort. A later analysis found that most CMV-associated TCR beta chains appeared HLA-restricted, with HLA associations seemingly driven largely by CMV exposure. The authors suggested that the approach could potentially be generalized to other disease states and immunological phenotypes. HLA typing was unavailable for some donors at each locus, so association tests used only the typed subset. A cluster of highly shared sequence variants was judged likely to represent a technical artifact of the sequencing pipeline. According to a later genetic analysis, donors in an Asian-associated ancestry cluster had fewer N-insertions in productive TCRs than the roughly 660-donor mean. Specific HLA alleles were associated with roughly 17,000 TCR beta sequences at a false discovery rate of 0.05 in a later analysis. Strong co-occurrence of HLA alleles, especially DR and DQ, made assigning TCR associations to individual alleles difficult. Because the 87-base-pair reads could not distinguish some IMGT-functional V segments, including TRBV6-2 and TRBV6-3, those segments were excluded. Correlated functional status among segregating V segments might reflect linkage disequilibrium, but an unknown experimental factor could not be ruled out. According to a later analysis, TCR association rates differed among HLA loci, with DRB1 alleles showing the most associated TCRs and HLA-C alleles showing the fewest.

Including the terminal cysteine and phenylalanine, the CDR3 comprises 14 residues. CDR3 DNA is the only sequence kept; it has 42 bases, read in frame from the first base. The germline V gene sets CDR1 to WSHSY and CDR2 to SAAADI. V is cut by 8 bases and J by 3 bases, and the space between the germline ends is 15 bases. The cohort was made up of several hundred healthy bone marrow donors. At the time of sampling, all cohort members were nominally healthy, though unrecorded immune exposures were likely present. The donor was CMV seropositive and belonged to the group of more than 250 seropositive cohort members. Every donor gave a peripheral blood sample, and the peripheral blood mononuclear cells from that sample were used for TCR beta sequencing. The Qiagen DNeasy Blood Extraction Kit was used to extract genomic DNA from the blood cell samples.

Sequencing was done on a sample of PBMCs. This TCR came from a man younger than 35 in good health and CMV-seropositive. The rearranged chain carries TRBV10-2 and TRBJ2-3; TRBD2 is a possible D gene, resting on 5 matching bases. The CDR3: CASAELERTDTQYF. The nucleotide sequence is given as TGCGCCAGCGCTGAACTAGAGCGGACAGATACGCAGTATTTT.